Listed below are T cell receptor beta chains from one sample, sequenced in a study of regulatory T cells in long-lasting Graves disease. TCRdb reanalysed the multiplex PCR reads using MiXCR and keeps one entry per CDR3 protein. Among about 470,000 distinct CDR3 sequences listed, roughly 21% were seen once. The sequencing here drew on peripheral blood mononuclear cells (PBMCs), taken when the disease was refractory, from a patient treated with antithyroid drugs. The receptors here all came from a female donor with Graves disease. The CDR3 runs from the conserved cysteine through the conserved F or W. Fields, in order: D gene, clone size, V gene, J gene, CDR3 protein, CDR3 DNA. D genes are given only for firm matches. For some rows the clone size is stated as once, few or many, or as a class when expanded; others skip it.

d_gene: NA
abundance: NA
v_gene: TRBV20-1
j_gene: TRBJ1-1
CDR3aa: CSARDWGVGAYTEAFF
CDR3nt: TGCAGTGCTAGAGATTGGGGGGTTGGTGCCTACACTGAAGCTTTCTTT

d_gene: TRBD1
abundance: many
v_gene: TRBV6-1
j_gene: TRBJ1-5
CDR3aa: CASSRDREGQPQHF
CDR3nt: TGTGCCAGCAGTCGGGACAGAGAGGGTCAGCCCCAGCATTTT

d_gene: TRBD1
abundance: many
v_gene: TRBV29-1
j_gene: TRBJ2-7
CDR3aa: CSVVLTGGYEQYF
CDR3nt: TGCAGCGTTGTTTTGACAGGGGGCTACGAGCAGTACTTC

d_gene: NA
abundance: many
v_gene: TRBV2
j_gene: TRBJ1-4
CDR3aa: CAGRPSTGNEKLFF
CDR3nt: TGTGCCGGCCGGCCCTCTACAGGGAACGAAAAACTGTTTTTT

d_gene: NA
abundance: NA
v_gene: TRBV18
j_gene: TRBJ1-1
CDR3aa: CASSPRGDVVEAFF
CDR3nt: TGTGCCAGCTCACCCCGGGGGGACGTGGTTGAAGCTTTCTTT

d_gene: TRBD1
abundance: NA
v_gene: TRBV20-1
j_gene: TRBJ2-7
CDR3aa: CSAIATQRDRGEQYF
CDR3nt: TGCAGTGCTATCGCCACCCAACGGGACAGGGGCGAGCAGTACTTC

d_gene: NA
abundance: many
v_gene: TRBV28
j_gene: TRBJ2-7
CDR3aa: CASSPPGTYEQYF
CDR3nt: TGTGCCAGCAGTCCTCCGGGCACCTACGAGCAGTACTTC

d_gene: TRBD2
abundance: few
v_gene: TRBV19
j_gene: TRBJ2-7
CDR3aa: CASSVGLVGPYEQYF
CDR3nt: TGTGCCAGTAGTGTGGGACTAGTTGGGCCCTACGAGCAGTACTTC

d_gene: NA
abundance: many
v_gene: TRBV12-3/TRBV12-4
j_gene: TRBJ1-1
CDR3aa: CASSLQSMNTEAFF
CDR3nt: TGTGCCAGCAGTTTACAGTCCATGAACACTGAAGCTTTCTTT

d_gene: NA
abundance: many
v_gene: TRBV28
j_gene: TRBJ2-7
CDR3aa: CASSLRVGQGDHEQYF
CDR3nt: TGTGCCAGCAGTTTACGGGTTGGGCAGGGTGACCACGAGCAGTACTTC

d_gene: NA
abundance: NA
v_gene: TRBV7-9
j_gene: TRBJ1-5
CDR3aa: CASSERGSNQPQHF
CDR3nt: TGTGCCAGCAGCGAAAGGGGAAGCAATCAGCCCCAGCATTTT

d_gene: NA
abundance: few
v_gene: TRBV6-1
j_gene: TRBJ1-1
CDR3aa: CASTINQGNTEAFF
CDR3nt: TGTGCCAGCACCATCAATCAGGGGAACACTGAAGCTTTCTTT

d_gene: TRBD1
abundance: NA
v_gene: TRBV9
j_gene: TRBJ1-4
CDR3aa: CASSPTTGSNEKLFF
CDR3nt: TGTGCCAGCAGCCCAACGACAGGGTCTAATGAAAAACTGTTTTTT

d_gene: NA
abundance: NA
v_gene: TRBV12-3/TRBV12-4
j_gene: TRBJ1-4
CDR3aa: CASSLGGADEKLFF
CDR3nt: TGTGCCAGCAGTTTGGGGGGGGCCGATGAAAAACTGTTTTTT

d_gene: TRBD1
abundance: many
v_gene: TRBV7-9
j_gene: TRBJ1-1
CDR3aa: CASSFQGVMNTEAFF
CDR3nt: TGTGCCAGCAGCTTTCAGGGGGTCATGAACACTGAAGCTTTCTTT

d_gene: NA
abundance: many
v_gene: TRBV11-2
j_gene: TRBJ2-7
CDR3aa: CASSLEGASSYEQYF
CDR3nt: TGTGCCAGCAGCTTAGAAGGGGCCTCTTCGTACGAGCAGTACTTC

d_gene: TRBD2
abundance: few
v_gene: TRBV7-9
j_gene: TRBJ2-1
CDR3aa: CASMSLAGDEQFF
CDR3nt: TGTGCCAGCATGAGTCTAGCGGGCGATGAGCAGTTCTTC

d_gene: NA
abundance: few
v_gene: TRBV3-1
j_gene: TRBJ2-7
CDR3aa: CASSQEGGQTGEQYF
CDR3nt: TGTGCCAGCAGCCAAGAAGGGGGACAAACGGGCGAGCAGTACTTC

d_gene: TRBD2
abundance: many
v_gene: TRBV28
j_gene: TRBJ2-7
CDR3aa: CASSPLAGGAYEQYF
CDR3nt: TGTGCCAGCAGTCCCCTAGCGGGAGGGGCCTACGAGCAGTACTTC

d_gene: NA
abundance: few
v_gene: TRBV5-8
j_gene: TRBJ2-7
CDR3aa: CASSPLPRLNGYEQYF
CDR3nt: TGTGCCAGCAGCCCGTTACCGAGGCTAAATGGCTACGAGCAGTACTTC

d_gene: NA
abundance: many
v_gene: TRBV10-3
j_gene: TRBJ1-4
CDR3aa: CAISESSSEKLFF
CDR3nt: TGTGCCATCAGTGAGTCGAGTAGTGAAAAACTGTTTTTT

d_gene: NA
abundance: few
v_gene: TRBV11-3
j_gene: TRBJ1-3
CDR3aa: CASSLLEGTGNTIYF
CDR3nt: TGTGCCAGCAGCTTATTGGAGGGCACTGGAAACACCATATATTTT

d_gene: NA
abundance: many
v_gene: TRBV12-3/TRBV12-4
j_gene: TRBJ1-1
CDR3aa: CASSFIRGGTEAFF
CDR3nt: TGTGCCAGCAGTTTTATTCGGGGCGGCACTGAAGCTTTCTTT

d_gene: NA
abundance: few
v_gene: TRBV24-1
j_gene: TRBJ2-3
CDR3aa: CATSDIEEGRDTQYF
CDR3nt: TGTGCCACCAGTGATATAGAGGAGGGCAGGGATACGCAGTATTTT

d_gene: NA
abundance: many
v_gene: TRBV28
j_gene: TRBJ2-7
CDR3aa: CASSKESGPRNEQYF
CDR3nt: TGTGCCAGCAGTAAGGAGAGCGGGCCCCGGAACGAGCAGTACTTC

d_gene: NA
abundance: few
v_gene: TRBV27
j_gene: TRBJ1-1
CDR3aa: CASSFGGTGPEAFF
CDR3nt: TGTGCCAGCAGTTTCGGGGGTACGGGTCCCGAAGCTTTCTTT

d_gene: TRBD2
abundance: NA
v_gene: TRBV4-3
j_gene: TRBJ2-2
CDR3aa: CASSPAGTSGSGELFF
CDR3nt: TGCGCCAGCAGCCCGGCCGGGACTAGCGGGTCCGGGGAGCTGTTTTTT

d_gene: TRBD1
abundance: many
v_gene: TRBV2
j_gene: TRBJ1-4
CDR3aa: CASSLRTGGGEKLFF
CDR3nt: TGTGCCAGCAGCCTGAGGACAGGGGGGGGTGAAAAACTGTTTTTT

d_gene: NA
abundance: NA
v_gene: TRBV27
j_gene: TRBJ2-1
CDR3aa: CASSFGRYNEQFF
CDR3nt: TGTGCCAGCAGTTTCGGCAGGTACAATGAGCAGTTCTTC

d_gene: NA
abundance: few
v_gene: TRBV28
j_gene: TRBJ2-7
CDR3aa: CASSPLMPYEQYF
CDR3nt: TGTGCCAGCAGCCCACTAATGCCCTACGAGCAGTACTTC

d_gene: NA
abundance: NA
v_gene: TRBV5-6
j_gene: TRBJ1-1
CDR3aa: CASSWRYPPLVKEMNTEAFF
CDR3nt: TGTGCCAGCAGCTGGAGGTATCCCCCCTTGGTAAAAGAAATGAACACTGAAGCTTTCTTT

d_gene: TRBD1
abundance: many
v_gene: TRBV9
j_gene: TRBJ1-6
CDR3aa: CASSVRDSHNSPLHF
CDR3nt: TGTGCCAGCAGCGTCCGGGACAGTCATAATTCACCCCTCCACTTT

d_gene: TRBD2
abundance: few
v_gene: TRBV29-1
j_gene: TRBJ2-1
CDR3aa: CSVEGGSGGYNEQFF
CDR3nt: TGCAGCGTTGAAGGGGGTAGCGGGGGGTACAATGAGCAGTTCTTC

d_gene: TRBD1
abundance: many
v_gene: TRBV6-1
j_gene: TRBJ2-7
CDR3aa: CASSKYRGYEQYF
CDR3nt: TGTGCCAGCAGCAAATACAGGGGCTACGAGCAGTACTTC

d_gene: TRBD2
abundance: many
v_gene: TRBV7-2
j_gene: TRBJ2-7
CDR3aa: CASSLSRLAGPKTYEQYF
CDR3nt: TGTGCCAGCAGCTTAAGTCGGCTAGCGGGGCCCAAGACGTACGAGCAGTACTTC

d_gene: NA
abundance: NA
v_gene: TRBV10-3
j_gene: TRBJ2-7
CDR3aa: CAISESRAYEQYF
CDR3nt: TGTGCCATCAGTGAGTCCCGGGCCTACGAGCAGTACTTC

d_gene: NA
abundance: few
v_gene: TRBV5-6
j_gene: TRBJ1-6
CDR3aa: CASSSSLRDTGLNRSPLHF
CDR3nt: TGTGCCAGCAGCTCAAGCCTCCGGGACACTGGATTGAATCGTTCACCCCTCCACTTT

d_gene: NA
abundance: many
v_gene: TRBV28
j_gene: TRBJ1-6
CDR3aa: CASSVRTLGSPLHF
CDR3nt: TGTGCCAGCAGTGTGAGGACATTGGGGTCACCCCTCCACTTT

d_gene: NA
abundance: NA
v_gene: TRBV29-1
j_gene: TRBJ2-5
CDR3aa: CSIAIGETQYF
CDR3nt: TGCAGCATAGCGATTGGGGAGACCCAGTACTTC

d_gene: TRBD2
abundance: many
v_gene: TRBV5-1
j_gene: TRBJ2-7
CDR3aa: CASSEREQGEQYF
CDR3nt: TGCGCCAGCAGCGAGCGGGAGCAGGGCGAGCAGTACTTC

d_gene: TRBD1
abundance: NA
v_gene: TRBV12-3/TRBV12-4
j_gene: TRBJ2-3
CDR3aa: CASIRQGADTQYF
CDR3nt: TGTGCCAGCATCCGACAGGGCGCAGATACGCAGTATTTT

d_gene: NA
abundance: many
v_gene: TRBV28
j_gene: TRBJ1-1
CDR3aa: CATVSPSGTEAFF
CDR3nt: TGTGCCACCGTCTCCCCATCGGGGACTGAAGCTTTCTTT

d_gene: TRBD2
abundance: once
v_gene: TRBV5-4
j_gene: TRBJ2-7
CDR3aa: CTSSLDQAGPYEQYF
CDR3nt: TGTACCAGCAGCTTGGACCAAGCGGGACCCTACGAGCAGTACTTC

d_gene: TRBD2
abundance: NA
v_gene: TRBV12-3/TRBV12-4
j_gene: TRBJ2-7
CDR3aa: CASARDPGGRAFYEQYF
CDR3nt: TGTGCCAGCGCCCGTGATCCCGGCGGGAGGGCGTTCTACGAGCAGTACTTC

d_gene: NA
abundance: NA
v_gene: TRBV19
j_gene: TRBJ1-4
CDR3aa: CASSMGRGNEKLFF
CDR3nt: TGTGCCAGTAGTATGGGCAGGGGAAACGAAAAACTGTTTTTT

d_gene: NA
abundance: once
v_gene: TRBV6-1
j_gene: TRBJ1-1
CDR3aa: CASSEAFF
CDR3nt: TGTGCCAGCAGTGAAGCCTTCTTT

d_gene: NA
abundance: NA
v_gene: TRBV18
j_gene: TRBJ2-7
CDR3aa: CASSSEGSYEQYF
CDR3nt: TGTGCCAGCTCGTCAGAGGGCTCCTACGAGCAGTACTTC

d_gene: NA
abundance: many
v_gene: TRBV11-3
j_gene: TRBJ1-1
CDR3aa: CASSLGGRWGVKMNTEAFF
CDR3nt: TGTGCCAGCAGCTTAGGAGGTCGGTGGGGGGTGAAGATGAACACTGAAGCTTTCTTT

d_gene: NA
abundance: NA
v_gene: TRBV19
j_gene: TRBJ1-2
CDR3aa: CATVDPRNGYTF
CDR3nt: TGTGCCACAGTAGACCCCAGGAATGGCTACACCTTC

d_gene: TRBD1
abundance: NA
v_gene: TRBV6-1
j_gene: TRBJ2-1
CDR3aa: CASSSPGQFNEQFF
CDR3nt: TGTGCCAGCAGCTCCCCGGGACAGTTCAATGAGCAGTTCTTC

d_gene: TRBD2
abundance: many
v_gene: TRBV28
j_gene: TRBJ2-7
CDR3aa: CASSRGGSEQYF
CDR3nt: TGTGCCAGCAGTCGCGGGGGTAGTGAGCAGTACTTC

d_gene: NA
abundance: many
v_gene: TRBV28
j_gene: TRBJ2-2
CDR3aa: CASSSDSPTEIINTGELFF
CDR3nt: TGTGCCAGCAGTAGTGACTCGCCCACCGAAATAATTAACACCGGGGAGCTGTTTTTT

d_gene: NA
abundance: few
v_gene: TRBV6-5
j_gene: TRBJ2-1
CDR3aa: CASGYSYRAYNEQFF
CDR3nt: TGTGCCAGCGGTTACTCGTACAGAGCTTACAATGAGCAGTTCTTC

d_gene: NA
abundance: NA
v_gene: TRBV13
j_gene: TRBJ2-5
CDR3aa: CASSLVGKTQYF
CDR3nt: TGTGCCAGCAGCCTTGTGGGAAAGACCCAGTACTTC